Sequencing of this T cell receptor beta chain was carried out in a study of T-cell memory formation after mild COVID-19. As for the study in general: TCR clusters largely stayed donor specific.

With 8 bases removed from V and 3 bases from J, the gap between germline ends came to 16 bases. The CDR3 runs 15 residues. Germline CDR1 reads MNHEY; CDR2 reads SVGAGI. TCRdb re-called the 5' RACE reads through MiXCR, storing one row per CDR3 protein. The sample consists of a few hundred thousand distinct CDR3 sequences, roughly a tenth of them appearing once. As regards this clonotype: The antigen is unknown.

Study-level findings and limits: Those CD4+ clones that contracted were mainly in CM and EM (CD8+ ones in EMRA). Clones that contracted from day 15 to 85 had balanced CD4/CD8; later expanders were CD4+ biased.

The source material was PBMCs or a T cell subset sorted from them (not recorded which). V is TRBV6-5 and J is TRBJ2-2, with a possible D match to TRBD1 (6 bases). This sequence originates from a man younger than 35 who had mild COVID-19 (a few samples of this study predate the infection). Cell type and time point are not known. This CDR3 reads CASRTGTIHTGELFF. The CDR3 DNA reads as TGTGCCAGCCGGACGGGGACAATTCACACCGGGGAGCTGTTTTTT.